This T cell receptor (beta chain) was captured in a study of T cell responses to AZD1222 COVID-19 vaccine. For this clone: The antigen is undetermined.

Generated by immunoSEQ multiplex PCR, the TCRdb table keeps only in-frame clones and is missing some. This table has some 120,000 clones, 75% to 90% appearing once. Trimming cost V 3 bases and J 4 bases; bases outside gene matches: 5. Germline V gene sequence: CDR1 LGHDT, CDR2 YNNKEL (reference sequence). The CDR3 is made up of 16 amino acids. Findings and caveats of the study: Across the whole spike, CD4 TCRs peaked at regions 160-218 and 743-854. Only after the peak T cell response were repertoires sampled. Nearly half of unique spike-specific TCRs reportedly avoided B.1.351 and B.1.1.7 mutated regions. The donor group comprised mostly white British people and more females; the analysis possibly underestimated clonal diversity.

Sample: peripheral blood, taken on day 0 of MenACWY control vaccination. The sequence came from an adult in good health. The V call is TRBV3-1 (or the pseudogene TRBV3-2), the J call TRBJ2-5; 13 bases map to TRBD2. DNA for the CDR3: TGTGCCAGCAGCCAGGGACTAGCGGGATTGGTAGAGACCCAGTACTTC. This translates into CASSQGLAGLVETQYF.